A single sample is the source of the 15 T cell receptor beta chains below, sequenced in a study of read filtering for tumor transcriptome and immune sequencing. From approximately 400 ng of RNA, a library with molecular barcoded alpha/delta and beta/gamma adaptors was made. TCRdb analysed the reads with MiXCR anew, one entry per CDR3 protein. The sample has 35,000 to 40,000 distinct CDR3 sequences, 14% seen once. The sample taken for sequencing was a population of CD138-negative cells sorted from bone marrow. These receptors were collected from a donor at least 40 years old with multiple myeloma.

This clonotype was counted only a few times. The chain combines TRBV5-1 with TRBJ1-6; D call uncertain. Germline V lookup: CDR1 SGHRS, CDR2 YFSETQ. V was clipped by 2 bases and J by 5 bases, with 11 bases between them. This CDR3 has 15 amino acids. CDR3 sequence (DNA): TGCGCCAGCAGCTTTCGAGGGTTTGATAATTCACCCCTCCACTTT. Encoded protein: CASSFRGFDNSPLHF. Using reference TRBV5-1 and TRBJ1-6 for the parts outside the CDR3, the full variable domain is KAGVTQTPRYLIKTRGQQVTLSCSPISGHRSVSWYQQTPGQGLQFLFEYFSETQRNKGNFPGRFSGRQFSNSRSEMNVSTLELGDSALYLCASSFRGFDNSPLHFGNGTRLTVT.

At least ten counts were recorded for this clonotype. The gene calls are TRBV7-9 and TRBJ2-7, with D possibly matching TRBD1 (6 bases). Germline V lookup: CDR1 SEHNR, CDR2 FQNEAQ (reference sequence). The CDR3 totals 14 residues. Deletions cut 1 base from V and 2 bases from J, with 9 bases between. CDR3 protein: CASSLGDRTYEQYF. In DNA form, the CDR3 reads TGTGCCAGCAGCTTAGGTGACAGGACCTACGAGCAGTACTTC.

The V call is TRBV20-1, the J call TRBJ2-7; 12 bases fit TRBD2. The junction had 5 bases not matched to a gene; V was cut back by 5 bases and J by 6 bases. The germline CDR1 and CDR2 sequences are DFQATT and SNEGSKA (reference sequence). The CDR3 is 13 residues long. The chain's CDR3 is CSALTSGGREQYF. The CDR3 region has the DNA TGCAGTGCTTTAACTAGCGGGGGGCGCGAGCAGTACTTC.

At least ten counts were recorded for this clonotype. The chain joins TRBV19 to TRBJ1-4; 8 bases are a match to TRBD1. The CDR3 contains 15 residues. V gave up 3 bases and J gave up 4 bases; unmatched junction bases: 4. From germline, CDR1 is LNHDA and CDR2 SQIVND (reference sequence). The CDR3 DNA reads as TGTGCCAGTAGTATTTGGACAGGGCTTAATGAAAAACTGTTTTTT. This gives the protein CASSIWTGLNEKLFF.

This clonotype has a count of ten or more. V and J are TRBV28 and TRBJ1-1; 12 nucleotides match TRBD1. The CDR3 totals 16 residues. Germline lookup yields CDR1 MDHEN and CDR2 SYDVKM. Unmatched junction bases numbered 4, after V lost 5 bases and J lost 0 bases. Here the CDR3 reads CASSTRDRGLNTEAFF. The DNA for the CDR3 is TGTGCCAGCAGTACACGGGACAGGGGGCTGAACACTGAAGCTTTCTTT.

This clonotype was seen ten or more times. The chain recombines TRBV6-2 or TRBV6-3 with TRBJ1-5; 9 bases are shared with TRBD1. The CDR3 loop spans 17 amino acids. Trimming took 6 bases from V and 4 from J; bases not matched to a gene: 13. Germline values: CDR1 MNHEY, CDR2 SVGEGT. This chain's CDR3 is CASSRAPGTGPNQPQHF. The DNA of the CDR3 is TGTGCCAGCAGCCGAGCTCCCGGGACAGGGCCGAATCAGCCCCAGCATTTT.

This clonotype was picked up many times. V is TRBV3-1 and J is TRBJ1-2; D ambiguous. From germline, CDR1 is LGHDT and CDR2 YNNKEL (reference sequence). Trimming shortened V by 4 bases and J by 8 bases, and 17 bases separated the two germline ends. The CDR3 spans 14 residues. The CDR3 nucleotides are TGTGCCAGCAGCCGAGGTAGGGCCGTGGCAGGCTACACCTTC. Translating it yields CASSRGRAVAGYTF.

At least ten counts were recorded for this clonotype. V is TRBV29-1 and J is TRBJ2-5, with 13 bases lining up with TRBD2. V dropped 4 bases and J dropped 0; count of bases not matched to a gene: 5. Germline CDR1 and CDR2: SQVTM and ANQGSEA. The CDR3 has 16 residues. CDR3 bases: TGCAGCGTTGGAGGGACTAGCGGGGCTAACCAAGAGACCCAGTACTTC. This encodes CSVGGTSGANQETQYF.

This clonotype was seen a few times. The chain links TRBV20-1 to TRBJ2-3; possible D gene TRBD2, 7 bases. Germline V CDR1 and CDR2: DFQATT, SNEGSKA (reference sequence). This CDR3 is 14 amino acids long. The V gene lost 3 bases and the J gene lost 4 bases, with 14 bases spanning the gap. CDR3 residues: CSARGGGHSDTQYF. CDR3 sequence (DNA): TGCAGTGCTAGGGGGGGGGGGCATTCAGATACGCAGTATTTT.

There are many counts of this clonotype. The chain's CDR3 is CASSLAPSGLNPGFF. CDR3 coding DNA: TGTGCCAGCAGTTTAGCGCCCAGCGGTCTCAATCCGGGGTTCTTC. This chain joins TRBV12-3 or TRBV12-4 and TRBJ2-1; perhaps TRBD2 as D (5 bases). V lost 0 bases to trimming and J lost 15 bases, with 21 bases between them. The CDR3 is 15 amino acids.

A remark on this clonotype: Just one base apart from a much larger clone, this may be a read error. J is TRBJ2-5 and V is TRBV20-1; D possibly corresponds to TRBD2 (5 bases). The CDR3 extends over 9 amino acids. CDR1 and CDR2 (germline): DFQATT, SNEGSKA (reference sequence). The CDR3 loop is CSTDRTGGF. The CDR3 nucleotides are TGCAGTACCGACCGGACTGGCGGGTTC.

This clonotype was detected ten times or more. V usage is TRBV10-3 and J usage is TRBJ1-1; D may be TRBD1 (5 bases). CDR1 is ENHRY and CDR2 is SYGVKD in the germline V gene. CDR3 length: 14 residues. V shed 4 bases and J shed 0 bases, with 9 bases lying between them. CDR3 in amino acids: CAISGGVMNTEAFF. CDR3 DNA: TGTGCCATCAGTGGAGGGGTGATGAACACTGAAGCTTTCTTT.

This clonotype was recorded at least ten times. The genes are TRBV9 and TRBJ1-5; D gene uncertain. CDR1 is SGDLS, CDR2 YYNGEE, per germline. The CDR3 is made up of 13 amino acids. Trimming cost V 0 bases and J 5 bases, with 6 bases left between them. In DNA form, the CDR3 reads TGTGCCAGCAGCGTAGCCGCTTATCAGCCCCAGCATTTT. The encoded protein is CASSVAAYQPQHF.

Note on this clonotype: A read error may explain this, as a much larger clone is one base away. CDR3: CASSNGPSREAFF. As DNA, the CDR3 is TGTGCCAGCAGCAACGGACCTTCCAGAGAAGCTTTCTTT. This chain joins TRBV7-2 and TRBJ1-1; D ambiguous. CDR1 and CDR2 (germline): SGHTA, FQGNSA. The CDR3 consists of 13 residues. V was shortened by 5 bases and J by 8 bases, with 15 bases between the two germline ends.

For this clonotype: Germline is not matched at one junction end, which may reflect a read error. The genes are TRBV27 and TRBJ1-2; the match to TRBD1 covers 7 bases. Per germline, CDR1 MNHEY and CDR2 SMNVEV (reference sequence). The CDR3 is 14 residues long. This CDR3 is CASSARGQDYGHTF. CDR3 in DNA: TGTGCCAGCAGTGCTAGGGGGCAGGACTATGGCCACACCTTC.